The present entry profiles one TCR beta chain with its context. It has no known antigen specificity. Base qualities are not at hand, and no much larger clone is one base apart. Preparation of the library involved the immunoSEQ multiplex PCR assay. Entries here come from immuneACCESS through TCRdb and include only in-frame sequences with V and J called. Some clones fail to appear in such tables; in the studies checked, an unresolved V gene covers under half of the shortfall, and the cause of the remainder is unknown. This sample has about 100,000 clones in its table, and about 89% of those were observed once. The top ten clonotypes cover 7.8% of the sample. The sample originates from a study of control samples from healthy donors and cancer patients (dated by TCRdb to about 2020). The CDR3 spans 12 residues, from the cysteine through the phenylalanine. CDR3 DNA only is kept here, 36 bases in frame from base 1. The trim is 5 bases for V and 4 bases for J, with a gap of 8 bases between the germline ends. Via the germline V gene, CDR1 is SGHNT and CDR2 YENEEA.

Sequenced material: blood. Recombination connected TRBV11-3 to TRBJ1-1, with TRBD1 perhaps the D gene, on 5 matching bases. The sequence was obtained from a man younger than 40 in good health. The CDR3 sequence is CASSRGGTEAFF. The DNA is TGTGCCAGCAGCCGCGGGGGCACTGAAGCTTTCTTT. Beyond the CDR3, the reference TRBV11-3 and TRBJ1-1 genes provide the residues; the full variable domain reads: EAGVVQSPRYKIIEKKQPVAFWCNPISGHNTLYWYLQNLGQGPELLIRYENEEAVDDSQLPKDRFSAERLKGVDSTLKIQPAELGDSAVYLCASSRGGTEAFFGQGTRLTVV.